This T cell receptor beta chain was retrieved from a study of identical twins. Study-wide findings and caveats: The models systematically underestimated how much out-of-frame TCR alpha was shared in monozygotic twins. A partial confounding effect on zero-insertion analyses could come from invariant MAIT and iNKT cells.

This clonotype was found a few times. The antigen is undetermined. The donor group consisted entirely of healthy Caucasians. CDR1 and CDR2 (germline): SNHLY, FYNNEI. CDR3 length: 13 residues. The V gene end was trimmed by 6 bases and the J gene end by 4 bases; junction bases not matched to a gene: 5. TCRdb ran MiXCR on the 5' RACE reads and lists one entry per CDR3 protein. The sample contains a few hundred thousand distinct CDR3 sequences, around 15% of which appear only once. The same specimen was also included in a second study, on yellow fever vaccine responses in identical twins.

The TCR originated in a woman younger than 30 in good health. The chain links TRBV2 to TRBJ2-5, with TRBD2 identical over 7 bases. What was sequenced was CD4+ T cells sorted from blood. As DNA, the CDR3 is TGTGCCAGCAGGGGACTAACGGGAGAGACCCAGTACTTC. Protein product: CASRGLTGETQYF.